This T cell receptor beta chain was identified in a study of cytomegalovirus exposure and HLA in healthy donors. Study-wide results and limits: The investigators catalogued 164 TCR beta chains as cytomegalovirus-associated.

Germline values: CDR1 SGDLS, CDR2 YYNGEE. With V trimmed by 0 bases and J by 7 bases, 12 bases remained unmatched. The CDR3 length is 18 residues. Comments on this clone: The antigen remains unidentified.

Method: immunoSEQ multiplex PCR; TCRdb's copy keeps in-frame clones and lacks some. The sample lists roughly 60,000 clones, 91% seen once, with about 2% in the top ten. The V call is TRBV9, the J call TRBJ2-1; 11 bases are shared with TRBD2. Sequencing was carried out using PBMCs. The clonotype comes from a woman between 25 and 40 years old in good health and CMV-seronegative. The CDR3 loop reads CASSVGDRGLAVSNEQFF. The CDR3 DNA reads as TGTGCCAGCAGCGTAGGGGATCGGGGACTAGCGGTTAGTAATGAGCAGTTCTTC. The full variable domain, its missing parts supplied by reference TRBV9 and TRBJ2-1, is DSGVTQTPKHLITATGQRVTLRCSPRSGDLSVYWYQQSLDQGLQFLIQYYNGEERAKGNILERFSAQQFPDLHSELNLSSLELGDSALYFCASSVGDRGLAVSNEQFFGPGTRLTVL.